These 5 T cell receptor beta chains originate from one sample sequenced in a study of OX40 agonist ivuxolimab in advanced cancers. The assay was immunoSEQ multiplex PCR, and TCRdb's table has in-frame clones only and misses some. The sample has 100,000 to 150,000 clones, over 75% seen once. Here the sequenced sample was CD4+ or CD8+ T cells sorted from blood, taken in a trial of the OX40 agonist ivuxolimab. The receptor source for this set is an adult with an advanced solid tumor such as melanoma, head and neck, liver or kidney cancer.

This clone is a singleton in its sample. The V gene is TRBV11-3, the J gene TRBJ1-1; tentatively, D is TRBD1 (6 bases). V was clipped by 3 bases and J by 4 bases, with 9 bases between them. There are 13 residues in the CDR3. Germline V CDR1 and CDR2: SGHNT, YENEEA. The CDR3, as DNA: TGTGCCAGCAGCTTTACAGGGATCACTGAAGCTTTCTTT. It is translated as CASSFTGITEAFF.

The chain uses TRBV7-2 and TRBJ1-1; TRBD1 might be the D (5 bases). V gave up 5 bases and J gave up 0 bases, with 16 bases separating them. The CDR3 runs to 16 residues. Per germline, CDR1 SGHTA and CDR2 FQGNSA. CDR3 region: CASSLYRSVMNTEAFF. The CDR3 coding sequence is TGTGCCAGCAGCCTTTACAGGTCCGTTATGAACACTGAAGCTTTCTTT. Drawing the rest from reference TRBV7-2 and TRBJ1-1, the complete variable domain is GAGVSQSPSNKVTEKGKDVELRCDPISGHTALYWYRQSLGQGLEFLIYFQGNSAPDKSGLPSDRFSAERTGGSVSTLTIQRTQQEDSAVYLCASSLYRSVMNTEAFFGQGTRLTVV.

The chain uses TRBV7-3 and TRBJ2-5, with 11 positions matching TRBD2. The CDR3 is 16 residues long. Germline CDR1 is SGHTA and CDR2 is FQGTGA. The junction had 6 bases not matched to a gene; V was cut back by 1 base and J by 5 bases. CDR3: CASSLRIAGGPETQYF. CDR3 bases: TGTGCCAGCAGCTTAAGGATAGCGGGAGGGCCGGAGACCCAGTACTTC.

The chain recombines TRBV27 with TRBJ2-7, with 8 bases that match TRBD1. CDR3 size: 14 residues. Trimming took 8 bases from V and 3 from J; bases not matched to a gene: 9. Per the germline V gene, CDR1 is MNHEY and CDR2 is SMNVEV (reference sequence). Here the CDR3 reads CASAVQGANYEQYF. In nucleotides, the CDR3 is TGTGCCAGCGCCGTTCAGGGGGCGAACTACGAGCAGTACTTC.

The chain links TRBV4-1 to TRBJ1-2; 7 bases align to TRBD1. Per the germline V gene, CDR1 is MGHRA and CDR2 is YSYEKL. The CDR3 runs to 15 residues. Germline trimming cut 2 bases from V and 2 bases from J; bases unmatched to any gene: 5. CDR3 residues: CASSQLQGVNYGYTF. CDR3 bases: TGCGCCAGCAGCCAACTCCAGGGGGTGAACTATGGCTACACCTTC.